The present entry profiles one T cell receptor (beta chain) with its context. The data belong to a study of radiation and T cells in renal cell carcinoma. Assay: immunoSEQ multiplex PCR; the TCRdb copy retains only in-frame clones and omits some. The sample includes 60,000 or so clones, over 65% seen only once; the top ten take more than 6.5%. The time point: blood 4 weeks post-SBRT, at nephrectomy. Specified treatment: 15 Gy SBRT to primary tumor, nephrectomy 4 weeks later. After SBRT, blood was collected at 2 and 4 weeks, plus baseline. CDR3 length: 14 residues. Germline V gene sequence: CDR1 SEHNR, CDR2 FQNEAQ (reference sequence). The V and J ends lost 1 base and 5 bases respectively, with 11 bases between them.

The TCR sequence derives from a man aged 60 to 69 with renal cell carcinoma. The sample in question was blood, obtained from a patient whose treatment included radiotherapy and nephrectomy. The chain joins TRBV7-9 to TRBJ2-5, with D unresolved. CDR3 coding DNA: TGTGCCAGCAGCTTAGACAGCAGAGGTGAGACCCAGTACTTC. Translating it yields CASSLDSRGETQYF.